This T cell receptor (beta chain) was captured by sequencing in a study of blood T cell repertoires in COVID-19. Assay used: immunoSEQ multiplex PCR; TCRdb lists only in-frame clones, some missing. This sample has some 86,000 clones, with around 85% found just once. Germline V gene sequence: CDR1 SGDLS, CDR2 YYNGEE. The CDR3 runs 16 residues. Trimming took 0 bases from V and 10 from J; bases not matched to a gene: 6. The source is a woman in her 70s with acute or convalescent COVID-19. Source material: peripheral blood. The chain uses TRBV9 and TRBJ2-1, with TRBD2 matching over 14 bases. The CDR3 region has the DNA TGTGCCAGCAGCGTAGTCATGGGACTAGCGGGAGTCGAGCAGTTCTTC. This gives the protein CASSVVMGLAGVEQFF.